Shown below are 3 T cell receptor beta chains from a single sample sequenced in a study of blood T cells in healthy people across ages. For the second PCR, which ran for roughly 6 to 12 cycles, a sample-barcoded 5' primer and a J-beta primer mix were used. Via MiXCR, TCRdb re-called the 5' RACE reads, giving one row per CDR3 protein. The top ten hold 25% to 30% of the sample, which has hundreds of thousands of distinct CDR3 sequences, approximately 40% seen once. The sample consisted of blood. These receptors originate from a man older than 75 in good health.

Ten or more counts support this clonotype. The V call is TRBV20-1, the J call TRBJ2-4, with D possibly being TRBD1 (8 bases). Germline V gene data show CDR1 as DFQATT and CDR2 as SNEGSKA (reference sequence). Deletions cut 5 bases from V and 0 bases from J, with 17 bases between. The CDR3 contains 16 residues. The CDR3 is CSASQQGGRAKNIQYF. The CDR3 region has the DNA TGCAGTGCTTCCCAACAGGGGGGGCGAGCCAAAAACATTCAGTACTTC.

The rearrangement joins TRBV6-1 to TRBJ2-1, with 7 bases aligning to TRBD1. CDR3 length: 13 amino acids. Germline V CDR1 and CDR2: MNHNS, SASEGT. V dropped 6 bases and J dropped 2; count of bases not matched to a gene: 1. The chain's CDR3 is CASRGTAYNEQFF. CDR3 bases: TGTGCCAGCAGGGGGACAGCCTACAATGAGCAGTTCTTC.

J is TRBJ1-4 and V is TRBV6-1, with no clear D. Germline assignment: CDR1 MNHNS and CDR2 SASEGT. The CDR3 length is 13 residues. The V and J ends lost 5 bases and 8 bases respectively, with 12 bases between them. CDR3 nucleotide sequence: TGTGCCAGCAGTTTAGAGGGAAACGAAAAACTGTTTTTT. Protein product: CASSLEGNEKLFF.